This T cell receptor (beta chain) was captured by sequencing in a study of CD8+CD57+ T cells in acquired aplastic anemia (dated by TCRdb to 2016 to 2019). Broadly, across the study: On average, sorted CD4+ and CD8+ cells yielded 2.5 to 3.5 ug of extracted DNA, with a range of about 0.17 to 27.4 ug. A CD8+CD57+ expansion meant a frequency higher than the mean frequency seen in healthy subjects. Results the study describes overall, beyond this receptor: Patients and healthy controls showed no significant difference in CD8+ Simpson's diversity (P=0.060). About 28 CD8+ CDR3 sequences were found in both patients and controls but appeared to be highly expressed in patients and within the immunodominant clones of the patients.

Genomic DNA was used as template for profiling of TCR beta VDJ combinations and CDR3 sequences. An Illumina HiSeq 2000 was the platform used for TCR repertoire sequencing. The original methods were these. Repertoire assessment relied on Simpson's diversity index, CDR3 size and DJ length profiles, and TRBV/TRBJ rearrangement plots. Whichever DNA sequence was most abundant in the deep sequencing data was defined as the immunodominant clone. CDR3 amino acid sequences were screened for sharing across subjects and were compared with published repertoires and the VDJdb database. The raw public reads went through TCRdb reprocessing: fastp at Q25, MiXCR clone calling, in-frame beta chains kept. Merged by CDR3 protein, the rows form single entries marked with the most common genes and DNA. TCRdb, not the original authors, processed these V and J calls. For this sample the table gives 150,000 to 200,000 distinct CDR3 sequences, of which about half were detected only once. The ten largest account for roughly 13% of the sample.

This clonotype has only one observation. It has no known antigen specificity. Base qualities are missing; no much larger clone stands one base away. Weak support is all one read offers. From the germline V gene, CDR1 is ENHRY and CDR2 is SYGVKD. From its cysteine to its phenylalanine, the CDR3 spans 15 amino acids. The CDR3 DNA has 45 bases and is translated from base 1. V loses 9 bases, J loses 4 bases, and the germline ends lie 19 bases apart. The patients picked for sequencing were ones in whom flow cytometry had shown an expansion of CD8+CD57+ cells. Every patient had severe acquired aplastic anemia, diagnosed using the International Study of Aplastic Anemia and Agranulocytosis and Camitta criteria. At the time blood was sampled, none of the patients had received any therapy. In the study, sorted CD4+ and CD8+ blood T cells from patients with severe aplastic anemia and from healthy subjects underwent deep sequencing of TCR repertoires. Patients were enrolled in the USA under clinicaltrials.gov protocols 00001620, 01623167, 00001397, 00071045, 00081523 and 00961064. Ficoll-Paque density gradient centrifugation was used to isolate peripheral blood mononuclear cells. CD4+ and CD8+ T cells were sorted by FACS or magnetic beads before DNA extraction.

The V gene is TRBV10-3 and the J gene is TRBJ2-1; the D gene is perhaps TRBD1 or TRBD2, as each covers 5 bases. The sequence was collected from a human donor with aplastic anemia. Sequencing input: sorted CD4+, CD8+, or CD8+CD57+ T cells (not recorded which) from PBMCs. The DNA sequence reads TGTGCCATTGCCTCGAGGGGAACGGGGTACAATGAGCAGTTCTTC. Its protein reads: CAIASRGTGYNEQFF.